This is a list of T cell receptor beta chains from one sample in a study of T cells in Graves' hyperthyroidism and ophthalmopathy. One entry per CDR3 protein, called by TCRdb with MiXCR from the multiplex PCR reads. The data contain approximately 610,000 distinct CDR3 sequences, approximately 15% of them seen just once; the ten biggest clones take up 4% to 5.5%. Sequencing was carried out using blood. These receptor sequences come from a woman aged 40 to 49 with Graves' ophthalmopathy. Each CDR3 is given with its conserved first and last residue. D genes are given only for firm matches. Part of the rows lack a size; the others show once, few, many or a class for expanded clones.

TRBD1 16 TRBJ1-5 TRBV28 many CASRYGQAYSNQPQHF TGTGCCAGCAGATACGGACAGGCTTATAGCAATCAGCCCCAGCATTTT
TRBD2 15 TRBJ2-7 TRBV28 many CASSLPTGTSDEQYF TGTGCCAGCAGTTTACCTACCGGGACTAGCGACGAGCAGTACTTC
. 17 TRBJ1-1 TRBV19 . CASTLGSRGLTSTEAFF TGTGCCAGTACCCTGGGGAGCAGGGGTTTAACTAGTACTGAAGCTTTCTTT
. 13 TRBJ1-1 TRBV4-3 . CASSSEGYTEAFF TGCGCCAGCAGTAGCGAAGGGTACACTGAAGCTTTCTTT
. 14 TRBJ2-7 TRBV5-1 . CASSLGTYTYEQYF TGCGCCAGCAGCTTGGGGACGTATACCTACGAGCAGTACTTC
TRBD2 14 TRBJ2-2 TRBV19 few CASRAGVSVGELFF TGTGCCAGTCGGGCGGGAGTAAGTGTCGGGGAGCTGTTTTTT
. 16 TRBJ2-5 TRBV7-2 many CASSLLVGALQETQYF TGTGCCAGCAGCTTACTGGTCGGAGCCCTCCAAGAGACCCAGTACTTC
. 14 TRBJ2-5 TRBV6-5 many CASSPQGPGETQYF TGTGCCAGCAGTCCCCAGGGACCGGGGGAGACCCAGTACTTC
TRBD1 17 TRBJ1-5 TRBV15 few CATSRGGGTGGNQPQHF TGTGCCACCAGCAGGGGAGGGGGGACAGGGGGCAATCAGCCCCAGCATTTT
. 13 TRBJ2-7 TRBV5-1 few CASSPKNGYEQYF TGCGCCAGCAGCCCCAAAAATGGGTACGAGCAGTACTTC
. 14 TRBJ2-7 TRBV29-1 many CSVAGAVSTYEQYF TGCAGCGTTGCTGGTGCGGTCTCCACCTACGAGCAGTACTTC
TRBD2 15 TRBJ2-7 TRBV4-1 many CASSQGLAGVDEQYF TGCGCCAGCAGCCAAGGACTAGCGGGAGTAGACGAGCAGTACTTC
TRBD1 16 TRBJ2-5 TRBV10-2 many CASSSGTGGVQETQYF TGCGCCAGCAGTTCGGGAACAGGGGGTGTACAAGAGACCCAGTACTTC
TRBD1 14 TRBJ2-7 TRBV27 many CASSSHGTGNEQYF TGTGCCAGCAGTTCTCACGGGACAGGGAATGAGCAGTACTTC
. 10 TRBJ2-7 TRBV20-1 many CSAGTYEQYF TGCAGTGCAGGAACCTACGAGCAGTACTTC
. 14 TRBJ2-5 TRBV7-2 many CASSLSGIQETQYF TGTGCCAGCAGCTTATCAGGGATCCAAGAGACCCAGTACTTC
TRBD1 14 TRBJ1-2 TRBV11-2 many CASSTGQGAWGYTF TGTGCCAGCAGCACTGGACAGGGGGCATGGGGCTACACCTTC
. 15 TRBJ2-7 TRBV28 many CASTTRMGVGYEQYF TGTGCCAGCACCACCCGAATGGGCGTTGGCTACGAGCAGTACTTC
. 14 TRBJ1-1 TRBV12-5 many CASGFSSSSRGAFF TGTGCTAGTGGTTTCTCCTCCTCTTCTCGGGGGGCTTTCTTT
. 17 TRBJ1-4 TRBV5-6 few CASSEIGSRATNEKLFF TGTGCCAGCAGCGAAATTGGGTCCAGGGCAACTAATGAAAAACTGTTTTTT
. 15 TRBJ2-7 TRBV6-2/TRBV6-3 many CASSYSSGGAYEQYF TGTGCCAGCAGTTACTCGTCCGGCGGGGCCTACGAGCAGTACTTC
TRBD1 13 TRBJ1-1 TRBV11-2 many CASSFTGDTEAFF TGTGCCAGCAGTTTTACAGGGGACACTGAAGCTTTCTTT
TRBD1 16 TRBJ2-7 TRBV12-3/TRBV12-4 many CASRPPTGGTGSEQYF TGTGCCAGCAGACCCCCGACAGGGGGCACGGGGAGCGAGCAGTACTTC
. 15 TRBJ1-1 TRBV5-1 many CASSLEGGPGTEAFF TGCGCCAGCAGCTTGGAAGGCGGCCCCGGGACTGAAGCTTTCTTT
. 15 TRBJ1-1 TRBV27 . CASRPVPRGVTEAFF TGTGCCAGCAGGCCAGTCCCTCGGGGGGTCACTGAAGCTTTCTTT
. 13 TRBJ1-2 TRBV2 many CASSDAATYGYTF TGTGCCAGCAGTGACGCGGCGACCTATGGCTACACCTTC
TRBD2 16 TRBJ2-5 TRBV3-1 few CASSQDLAGGWETQYF TGTGCCAGCAGCCAAGATCTGGCGGGAGGTTGGGAGACCCAGTACTTC
. 13 TRBJ1-1 TRBV7-9 many CASSLRERPEAFF TGTGCCAGCAGCTTAAGAGAGCGACCTGAAGCTTTCTTT
. 12 TRBJ2-3 TRBV7-2 many CASSPTGDTQYF TGTGCCAGCAGCCCAACAGGGGATACGCAGTATTTT
. 13 TRBJ1-5 TRBV6-5 many CASSSDMGQPQHF TGTGCCAGCAGTTCGGATATGGGGCAGCCCCAGCATTTT
TRBD2 15 TRBJ2-7 TRBV28 many CASSPGLAGVYEQYF TGTGCCAGCAGTCCTGGACTAGCGGGGGTCTACGAGCAGTACTTC
. 14 TRBJ2-2 TRBV6-1 many CASSPVGASGELFF TGTGCCAGCAGTCCCGTGGGGGCATCCGGGGAGCTGTTTTTT
. 13 TRBJ2-2 TRBV9 many CASSATGAGELFF TGTGCCAGCAGTGCCACGGGGGCCGGGGAGCTGTTTTTT
. 16 TRBJ1-5 TRBV6-5 . CASSYGMFGANQPQHF TGTGCCAGCAGTTACGGGATGTTCGGGGCCAATCAGCCCCAGCATTTT
TRBD2 16 TRBJ2-2 TRBV6-2/TRBV6-3 many CASSYLTSGHTGELFF TGTGCCAGCAGTTACCTAACTAGCGGCCACACCGGGGAGCTGTTTTTT
. 12 TRBJ1-2 TRBV28 many CASSLSRDGYTF TGTGCCAGCAGTTTAAGCCGGGATGGCTACACCTTC
TRBD2 17 TRBJ2-3 TRBV6-2/TRBV6-3 few CASSSRTSGSPADTQYF TGTGCCAGCAGTTCCCGGACTAGCGGGAGCCCGGCAGATACGCAGTATTTT
. 18 TRBJ2-4 TRBV6-1 . CASSSYARGVWVLDIQYF TGTGCCAGCAGTAGCTACGCCAGGGGGGTGTGGGTGTTGGACATTCAGTACTTC
. 13 TRBJ2-2 TRBV6-1 . CASMIKYTGELFF TGTGCCAGCATGATAAAATACACCGGGGAGCTGTTTTTT
TRBD2 15 TRBJ2-3 TRBV19 . CASIHGLDNTDTQYF TGTGCCAGTATTCACGGACTAGACAACACAGATACGCAGTATTTT
. 12 TRBJ2-2 TRBV25-1 many CASSRGGGELFF TGTGCCAGCAGCCGAGGGGGCGGGGAGCTGTTTTTT
. 15 TRBJ2-7 TRBV5-1 many CASSLWPGETYEQYF TGCGCCAGCAGCTTGTGGCCGGGAGAGACTTACGAGCAGTACTTC
. 13 TRBJ1-2 TRBV28 many CASSSSFNYGYTF TGTGCCAGCAGCTCATCATTCAACTATGGCTACACCTTC
TRBD1 13 TRBJ2-2 TRBV2 many CATLQGNGGELFF TGTGCCACCTTACAGGGGAACGGCGGGGAGCTGTTTTTT
TRBD1 15 TRBJ2-7 TRBV12-5 . CASGPGTGSFYEQYF TGTGCTAGTGGACCCGGGACAGGGTCCTTCTACGAGCAGTACTTC
. 14 TRBJ2-4 TRBV7-2 many CASSLAPAKNIQYF TGTGCCAGCAGCTTAGCTCCGGCCAAAAACATTCAGTACTTC
. 14 TRBJ1-1 TRBV19 many CASRLSGLNTEAFF TGTGCCAGTAGGCTGAGTGGGCTGAACACTGAAGCTTTCTTT
TRBD1 16 TRBJ2-7 TRBV30 . CAWSVLRGRWVDEQYF TGTGCCTGGAGTGTACTCAGGGGGCGATGGGTCGACGAGCAGTACTTC